The subject of this entry is one TCR beta chain. As yet, its antigen is unknown. Profiled with immunoSEQ multiplex PCR; TCRdb holds only in-frame clones, not every one. The sample consists of roughly 92,000 clones, 88% of them appearing once. During the collection period, no donor immune events like infections were recorded. The sample comes from a study of identifying expanded T cells in peripheral blood. Findings and caveats of the study: Variance in clone template counts between two-week samples significantly increased with total template count across all healthy donors. Over two and four weeks, about 15 and 19 clones changed, versus more than 1 between replicates.

V shed 1 base, J shed 5 bases, and the junction held 7 bases outside the gene matches. The CDR3 contains 15 residues. Germline V gene lookup returns CDR1 SQVTM and CDR2 ANQGSEA. The sample comprised blood. V and J are TRBV29-1 and TRBJ2-3; TRBD2 agrees at 9 bases. The TCR comes from a person aged 18 to 70 in good health. The CDR3 here is CSVEVLAGARDTQYF. DNA for the CDR3: TGCAGCGTTGAAGTTTTAGCGGGGGCGAGAGATACGCAGTATTTT.